This T cell receptor (beta chain) was profiled in a study of shared clonotypes between healthy human individuals. Study-level findings and limits: Since donors were few, the genetic and exposure-history diversity represented was limited. Four donors had roughly 5% of their naive CD4 clonotypes in common.

CD45RO negativity and positive selection for CCR7 defined naive CD8 cells, a population that excluded terminally differentiated effector memory CD45RA+ cells. Each PCR replicate from the sorted subsets contained about 200 ng DNA, which is tens of thousands of T cell genomes. TCRdb's table, derived via immunoSEQ multiplex PCR, lists solely in-frame clones and lacks some. The table lists fewer than 1 million clones, around 96% of them singletons. In this sample, this clone turned up once. Its cognate antigen is unknown. Germline assignment: CDR1 SGDLS and CDR2 YYNGEE. The V segment lost 4 bases and the J segment 10 bases; nucleotides outside the gene matches: 13. This CDR3 contains 17 residues.

The chain recombines TRBV9 with TRBJ2-1, with 14 bases fitting TRBD2. Input material: naive CD8+ T cells sorted from blood. The source of this sequence is a man in his thirties or forties in good health. As DNA, the CDR3 is TGTGCCAGCAGCCCCTTTGTCGGGACTAGCGGGAGAGGGGAGCAGTTCTTC. The encoded protein is CASSPFVGTSGRGEQFF.